The next 4 T cell receptor beta chains were all read from a single sample in a study of blood T cell repertoires in COVID-19. Generated by immunoSEQ multiplex PCR, the TCRdb table keeps only in-frame clones and is missing some. Among 150,000 to 170,000 clones, around three quarters were seen once, and the ten largest hold about 1.8%. Sequences were obtained from peripheral blood. All receptors come from a man older than 75 with acute or convalescent COVID-19.

The chain employs TRBV6-2 or TRBV6-3 and TRBJ2-1, with 11 bases fitting TRBD2. The CDR3 has 16 amino acids. CDR1 and CDR2 (germline): MNHEY, SVGEGT. V shed 5 bases and J 2 bases; nucleotides not matched to a gene: 5. In DNA form, the CDR3 reads TGTGCCAGCAGTCGCTCTAGCGGGGGGCCCTACAATGAGCAGTTCTTC. The encoded protein is CASSRSSGGPYNEQFF.

V and J are TRBV6-5 and TRBJ1-2; TRBD1 might be the D (5 bases). The CDR3 is made up of 15 amino acids. CDR1 is MNHEY and CDR2 is SVGAGI in the germline V gene. Between the trimmed V and J ends, which lost 0 bases and 1 base, there was a span of 9 bases. This CDR3 is CASSYSPGINYGYTF. CDR3 sequence (DNA): TGTGCCAGCAGTTACTCGCCAGGGATTAACTATGGCTACACCTTC.

The rearrangement links TRBV10-2 to TRBJ2-1; D is undetermined. Looked up from germline, CDR1 is WSHSY and CDR2 is SAAADI. The germline V and J ends were trimmed by 2 bases and 4 bases, with 6 bases remaining between them. The CDR3 runs 13 residues. CDR3 bases: TGCGCCAGCAGTGAGGCAGGTTACAATGAGCAGTTCTTC. This translates into CASSEAGYNEQFF.

This clone was recorded once. This chain links TRBV7-2 with TRBJ2-4, with 8 nucleotides matching TRBD1. V gave up 7 bases and J gave up 7 bases; unmatched junction bases: 9. Germline CDR1 SGHTA, CDR2 FQGNSA. The CDR3 is 14 residues long. This CDR3 reads CASKGQGAWNIQYF. In nucleotides, the CDR3 is TGTGCCAGCAAGGGGCAGGGGGCGTGGAACATTCAGTACTTC.